This T cell receptor (beta chain) is from a study of cytomegalovirus exposure and HLA in healthy donors. Measured with immunoSEQ multiplex PCR; TCRdb has only the in-frame clones, and not every one. The repertoire consists of roughly 190,000 clones, with around nine tenths occurring once and the leading ten covering 7.2%. The donors were members of the validation cohort, which comprised 90 to 150 subjects and was separate from the first cohort of 666 subjects. CDR3 size: 15 residues. V was clipped by 5 bases and J by 4 bases, with 18 bases between them. CDR1 is SEHNR and CDR2 is FQNEAQ in the germline V gene (reference sequence). Study outcomes and limitations: The study labeled more than 150 TCR beta chains cytomegalovirus-associated. For cytomegalovirus status, the classifier reportedly gave diagnoses with high specificity and sensitivity. The TCR clusters that emerged in the first cohort tended, a later analysis found, to co-occur in the 120 or so validation repertoires.

Comments on this clone: Its antigen is not identified.

The V call is TRBV7-9, the J call TRBJ2-7; D is perhaps TRBD2 (7 bases). The sequence came from a man younger than 45 in good health and CMV-seropositive. The sequenced sample was PBMCs. In nucleotides, the CDR3 is TGTGCCAGCAGCGGGGGGGGCGCGGGAGTGTACGAGCAGTACTTC. It specifies CASSGGGAGVYEQYF.